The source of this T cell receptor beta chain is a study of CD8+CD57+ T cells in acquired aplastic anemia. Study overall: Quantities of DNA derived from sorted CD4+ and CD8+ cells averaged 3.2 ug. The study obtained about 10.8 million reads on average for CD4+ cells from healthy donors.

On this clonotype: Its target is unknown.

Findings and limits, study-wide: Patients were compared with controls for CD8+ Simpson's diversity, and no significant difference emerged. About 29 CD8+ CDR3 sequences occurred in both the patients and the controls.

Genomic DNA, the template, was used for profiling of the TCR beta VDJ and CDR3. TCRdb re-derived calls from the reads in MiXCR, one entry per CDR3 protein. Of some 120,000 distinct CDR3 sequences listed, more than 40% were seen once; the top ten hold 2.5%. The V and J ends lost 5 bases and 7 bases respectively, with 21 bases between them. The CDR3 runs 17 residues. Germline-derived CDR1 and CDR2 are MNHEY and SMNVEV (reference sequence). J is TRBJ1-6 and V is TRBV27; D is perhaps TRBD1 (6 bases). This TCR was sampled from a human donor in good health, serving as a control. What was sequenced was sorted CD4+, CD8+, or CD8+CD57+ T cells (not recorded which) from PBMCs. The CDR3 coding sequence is TGTGCCAGCAGTCCTAGTGGGGATACAGGGATCAATTCACCCCTCCACTTT. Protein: CASSPSGDTGINSPLHF.